Reported below is one T cell receptor beta chain. The germline V gene has CDR1 SGHDN and CDR2 FVKESK. This CDR3 is 16 amino acids long. The data were obtained in a study of T cells expressing NK-cell markers. TCRdb processed the 5' RACE reads again and assigns one entry to each CDR3 protein, with no DNA. The specimen's table records some 460,000 distinct CDR3 sequences. Sequencing was performed on blood T cells: a sorted CD56 or NKG2C T cell subset, CD4+ or CD8+ T cells, or bulk PBMC T cells (not recorded which). This rearrangement joins TRBV14 to TRBJ1-3; the D call from TCRdb, TRBD1, cannot be confirmed without DNA. The source is a woman in her fifties or sixties in good health. The CDR3: CASSATGGASGNTIYF.